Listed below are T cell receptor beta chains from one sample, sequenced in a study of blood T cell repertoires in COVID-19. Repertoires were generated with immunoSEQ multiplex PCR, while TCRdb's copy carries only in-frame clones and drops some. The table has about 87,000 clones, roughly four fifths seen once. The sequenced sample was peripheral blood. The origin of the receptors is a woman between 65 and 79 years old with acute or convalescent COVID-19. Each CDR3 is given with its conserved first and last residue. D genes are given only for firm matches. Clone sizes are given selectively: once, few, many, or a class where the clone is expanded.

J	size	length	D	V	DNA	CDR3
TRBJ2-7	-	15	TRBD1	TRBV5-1	TGCGCCAGCAGCAGGCTCCCGGGACAGTCCTACGAGCAGTACTTC	CASSRLPGQSYEQYF
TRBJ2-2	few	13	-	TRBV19	TGTGCCAGTAACACAGGGTACACCGGGGAGCTGTTTTTT	CASNTGYTGELFF
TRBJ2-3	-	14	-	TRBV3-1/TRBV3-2	TGTGCCAGCAGCCAAGTCGGGGGCACAGATACGCAGTATTTT	CASSQVGGTDTQYF
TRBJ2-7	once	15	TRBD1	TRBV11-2	TGTGCCAGCAGCCCCATAAAAGGACAGGGCTACGAGCAGTACTTC	CASSPIKGQGYEQYF
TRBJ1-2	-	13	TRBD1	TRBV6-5	TGTGCCAGCAGCCGGGACAGTTACGATGGCTACACCTTC	CASSRDSYDGYTF
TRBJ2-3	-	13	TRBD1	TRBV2	TGTGCCAGTATCAGACAGGGGGCAGATACGCAGTATTTT	CASIRQGADTQYF
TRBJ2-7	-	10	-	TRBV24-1	TGTGCCACCCTACCCTACGAGCAGTACTTC	CATLPYEQYF
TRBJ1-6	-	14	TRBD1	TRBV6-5	TGTGCCGGCGCAGGACAGGGACGTTATTCACCCCTCCACTTT	CAGAGQGRYSPLHF
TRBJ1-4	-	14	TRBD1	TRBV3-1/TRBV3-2	TGTGCCAGCAGCACTCGACAGGGGGGTGAAAAACTGTTTTTT	CASSTRQGGEKLFF
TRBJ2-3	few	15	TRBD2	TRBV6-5	TGTGCCAGCAGCCAACTAGCGGGGCTTTCAGATACGCAGTATTTT	CASSQLAGLSDTQYF
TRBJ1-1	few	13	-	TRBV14	TGTGCCAGCAGCCAAGATCTCTACACTGAAGCTTTCTTT	CASSQDLYTEAFF
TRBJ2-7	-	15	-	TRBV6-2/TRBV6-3	TGTGCCAGCAGTTACTCGTCTGGACAGTCCTACGAGCAGTACTTC	CASSYSSGQSYEQYF
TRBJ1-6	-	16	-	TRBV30	TGTGCCTGGAGTCAAGGTTTGCAGGGATACCCTTCACCCCTCCACTTT	CAWSQGLQGYPSPLHF
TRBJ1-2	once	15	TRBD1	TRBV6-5	TGTGCCAGCAGTCAGGACAGGTTAAGCGACTATGGCTACACCTTC	CASSQDRLSDYGYTF
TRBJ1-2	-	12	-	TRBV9	TGTGCCAGCAGCGTAGGGGCAGGGCACTACACCTTC	CASSVGAGHYTF
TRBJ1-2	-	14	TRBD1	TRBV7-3	TGTGCCAGCAGCAAAGGGACAGGGGACTATGGCTACACCTTC	CASSKGTGDYGYTF
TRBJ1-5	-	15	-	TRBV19	TGTGCCAGTAGCAAAAAGCGGGGGAGCAATCAGCCCCAGCATTTT	CASSKKRGSNQPQHF
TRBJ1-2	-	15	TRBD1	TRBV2	TGTGCCAGCAGCCCCGGACAGGGGGTGGTTAATGGCTACACCTTC	CASSPGQGVVNGYTF
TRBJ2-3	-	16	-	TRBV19	TGTGCCAGTAGTATCACGCGCTTGGCGGCCCAAGATACGCAGTATTTT	CASSITRLAAQDTQYF
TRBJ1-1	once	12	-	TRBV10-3	TGTGCCATCAGTGTCATGAACACTGAAGCTTTCTTT	CAISVMNTEAFF
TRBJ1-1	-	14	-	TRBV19	TGTGCCAGTAGGCCGGGACTGACGAACACTGAAGCTTTCTTT	CASRPGLTNTEAFF
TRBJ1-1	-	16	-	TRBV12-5	TGTGCTAGTGGTTTGCGCAGTTTGAGGGTAAACACTGAAGCTTTCTTT	CASGLRSLRVNTEAFF
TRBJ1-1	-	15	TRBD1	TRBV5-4	TGTGCCAGCAGCATGCCAGGGGGCCTGAACACTGAAGCTTTCTTT	CASSMPGGLNTEAFF
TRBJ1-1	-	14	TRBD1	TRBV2	TGTGCCAACCGATGGGACAGAGGAGTTACTGAAGCTTTCTTT	CANRWDRGVTEAFF